One and the same sample provided the 2 T cell receptor beta chains below, sequenced in a study of human T cells and chemical hapten exposure. Specified time point: pre-sensitization, week 0. Specified treatment: therapeutic diphenylcyclopropenone sensitization with weekly scalp DPC. TCRdb recomputed calls from the RACE reads with MiXCR, one row per CDR3 protein. The sample holds over 55,000 distinct CDR3 sequences; 9.9% are singletons and the top ten take approximately 9.9%. The sample consisted of whole blood, taken in connection with sensitization to the hapten diphenylcyclopropenone (DPC). The receptors stem from a man between 35 and 55 years old with alopecia areata. Some clones in this sample may be carry-over from other donors' samples.

In this sample, this clonotype turned up many times. V usage is TRBV29-1 and J usage is TRBJ1-1; D is perhaps TRBD1 (5 bases). CDR1 is SQVTM and CDR2 is ANQGSEA in the germline V gene. V was pared by 6 bases and J by 6 bases, with 17 bases between. The CDR3 has 13 residues. CDR3 DNA sequence: TGCAGCGTGGGGACCTTGCCCGGAGCTGAAGCTTTCTTT. Translation gives CSVGTLPGAEAFF.

There are many counts of this clonotype. The chain recombines TRBV20-1 with TRBJ2-1; 9 bases line up with TRBD1. J gave up 3 bases and V 6 bases, and 9 bases lay outside the gene matches. The CDR3 is made up of 15 amino acids. CDR1 DFQATT and CDR2 SNEGSKA come from the germline V gene (reference sequence). CDR3 in DNA: TGCAGTGCCCCCGATCCGGACAGGGGCTACAATGAGCAGTTCTTC. Translated: CSAPDPDRGYNEQFF.